The rows below give T cell receptor beta chains drawn from one sample of a study of blood T cell repertoires in COVID-19. Assay: immunoSEQ multiplex PCR; the TCRdb copy retains only in-frame clones and omits some. The sample gives about 160,000 clones, approximately 90% of which show up once; approximately 4.8% is in the top ten. Sequencing input: peripheral blood. The receptor set was obtained from a man aged 25 to 45 with COVID-19, enrolled during active disease. CDR3s include the opening cysteine and the closing phenylalanine or tryptophan. The D gene is left open where the match is weak. Size tells how often a clone was seen (once, few, many) or the class of an expanded clone, and some rows leave it out.

clone_size	v_call	j_call	d_call	cdr3_nt	cdr3_aa
-	TRBV2	TRBJ2-6	-	TGTGCCAGCAGTGACCGATATGCCGTTCTCGGGTCTGGGGCCAACGTCCTGACTTTC	CASSDRYAVLGSGANVLTF
-	TRBV7-9	TRBJ1-6	-	TGTGCCAGCAGCTCCCTAGGAGGAGGGGTTGGATCACCCCTCCACTTT	CASSSLGGGVGSPLHF
-	TRBV19	TRBJ2-6	TRBD1	TGTGCCAGTAGTGATTCACTCGGGACAGAAACTTCTGGGGCCAACGTCCTGACTTTC	CASSDSLGTETSGANVLTF
-	TRBV19	TRBJ2-1	TRBD1	TGTGCCAGTAGTACCGATCCTACAGGGGCCCTTTACAATGAGCAGTTCTTC	CASSTDPTGALYNEQFF
medium-sized	TRBV7-9	TRBJ2-7	TRBD1	TGTGCCAGCAGGGAGACAGGGGAACCCTACGAGCAGTACTTC	CASRETGEPYEQYF
-	TRBV5-1	TRBJ1-1	-	TGCGCCAGCATACAGGGTACTGAAGCTTTCTTT	CASIQGTEAFF
-	TRBV24-1	TRBJ1-2	-	TGTGCCACCAGCCCCACAGGGAACTATGGCTACACCTTC	CATSPTGNYGYTF
-	TRBV5-6	TRBJ1-2	TRBD1	TGTGCCAGCAGCTTTGGCAGCAGGGGGAGCGGCTACACCTTC	CASSFGSRGSGYTF
-	TRBV7-9	TRBJ1-1	-	TGTGCCAGCAGCTTAGCGCCGCGAGGGAACACTGAAGCTTTCTTT	CASSLAPRGNTEAFF
-	TRBV27	TRBJ2-3	-	TGTGCCAGACCCAGTCGGACAGGGAGGGTTAATTATTCCACAGATACGCAGTATTTT	CARPSRTGRVNYSTDTQYF
-	TRBV6-6	TRBJ2-2	-	TGTGCCAGCAGTTACTCGGACAAACACACCGGGGAGCTGTTTTTT	CASSYSDKHTGELFF
-	TRBV7-2	TRBJ2-1	-	TGTGCCAGCAGCTTTCCCCAGGGTTCCTACAATGAGCAGTTCTTC	CASSFPQGSYNEQFF
-	TRBV6-5	TRBJ1-1	-	TGTGCCAGCAGACGCGGACAGCCCAACACTGAAGCTTTCTTT	CASRRGQPNTEAFF
once	TRBV4-1	TRBJ2-5	TRBD2	TGCGCCAGCAGCCAGGCCCTAGCGGAGCCACAAGAGACCCAGTACTTC	CASSQALAEPQETQYF
-	TRBV19	TRBJ2-7	TRBD1	TGTGCCAGTAGTTACGACAGGGCGGCCTTCTACGAGCAGTACTTC	CASSYDRAAFYEQYF
-	TRBV11-2	TRBJ1-3	TRBD1	TGTGCCAGCAGCACAGGGGCCAACTCTGGAAACACCATATATTTT	CASSTGANSGNTIYF
-	TRBV3-1/TRBV3-2	TRBJ2-2	-	TGTGCCAGCAGCCAGGCCACCGGGGAGCTGTTTTTT	CASSQATGELFF
-	TRBV9	TRBJ1-1	-	TGTGCCAGCAGCGCCCCCCAAGGGAGCAGCACTTTCTTT	CASSAPQGSSTFF
-	TRBV6-1	TRBJ1-4	-	TGTGCCAGCAGTGAAGCAACGGAGGGTTGGGGTGAAAAACTGTTTTTT	CASSEATEGWGEKLFF
-	TRBV18	TRBJ1-3	-	TGTGCCAGCTCACCCAGCTGGGGAGTTGGGGGAAACACCATATATTTT	CASSPSWGVGGNTIYF
-	TRBV18	TRBJ1-5	-	TGTGCCAGCTCACCACGGGCAGGGGAAAGCAATCAGCCCCAGCATTTT	CASSPRAGESNQPQHF
-	TRBV2	TRBJ1-2	-	TGTGCCAGCGTCAGGGGAGATTCGGGTCTTGGCTACACCTTC	CASVRGDSGLGYTF
-	TRBV23-1	TRBJ1-5	-	TGCGCCAGCAGTCCCCCCAACCAGGGGTATAGCAATCAGCCCCAGCATTTT	CASSPPNQGYSNQPQHF
-	TRBV9	TRBJ2-5	TRBD1	TGTGCCAGCAGCGGTCGACAGGGGGCTGGTCAAGAGACCCAGTACTTC	CASSGRQGAGQETQYF
-	TRBV7-3	TRBJ1-4	-	TGTGCCAGCAGCTTATCCAGAAATGAAAAACTGTTTTTT	CASSLSRNEKLFF
-	TRBV4-3	TRBJ2-1	TRBD2	TGCGCCAGCAGCCAAGGAGCGGGAAGGGGTGAGCAGTTCTTC	CASSQGAGRGEQFF
-	TRBV6-6	TRBJ1-5	-	TGTGCCAGCAGGAGTTGGAGCCTCAATCAGCCCCAGCATTTT	CASRSWSLNQPQHF
-	TRBV29-1	TRBJ2-7	TRBD1	TGCAGCGTTGTGGGACAGAACTCCTACGAGCAGTACTTC	CSVVGQNSYEQYF
few	TRBV3-1/TRBV3-2	TRBJ2-5	-	TGTGCCAGCAGCCAAGACGACGGAGAAGAGACCCAGTACTTC	CASSQDDGEETQYF
-	TRBV29-1	TRBJ1-5	TRBD1	TGCAGCGTATCACAGGGGGACAATCAGCCCCAGCATTTT	CSVSQGDNQPQHF
-	TRBV28	TRBJ2-5	TRBD1	TGTGCCAGCAGTTTATGGGACAGGAGGTACCAAGAGACCCAGTACTTC	CASSLWDRRYQETQYF
-	TRBV18	TRBJ2-7	-	TGTGCCAGCTCACCTGGCACCTACGAGCAGTACTTC	CASSPGTYEQYF
-	TRBV7-9	TRBJ2-7	-	TGTGCCAGCAGCTTAATAGGCGGGAAGTCCTACGAGCAGTACTTC	CASSLIGGKSYEQYF
-	TRBV29-1	TRBJ2-7	-	TGCAGCGTTGAGGGGCAGGGGCGGCCCTACGAGCAGTACTTC	CSVEGQGRPYEQYF
-	TRBV7-3	TRBJ2-5	TRBD2	TGTGCCAGCAGCTTAAGTTCTAGCGGGGGCCAAGAGACCCAGTACTTC	CASSLSSSGGQETQYF
-	TRBV5-8	TRBJ2-5	-	TGTGCCAGCAGCTCTCGACAGGACTTAGAGACCCAGTACTTC	CASSSRQDLETQYF
-	TRBV7-3	TRBJ2-2	TRBD1	TGTGCCAGCAGCAAGGGACAGACGAACACCGGGGAGCTGTTTTTT	CASSKGQTNTGELFF
-	TRBV9	TRBJ1-4	TRBD1	TGTGCCAGCAGCGTACAGGGGGCCCCTAATGAAAAACTGTTTTTT	CASSVQGAPNEKLFF
-	TRBV27	TRBJ2-7	-	TGTGCCAGCTTCTCCGTGAGCTACGAGCAGTACTTC	CASFSVSYEQYF
-	TRBV9	TRBJ2-1	-	TGTGCCAGCAGCGTAGTACCTCAGGACAATGAGCAGTTCTTC	CASSVVPQDNEQFF
-	TRBV7-9	TRBJ1-2	-	TGTGCCAGCAGCTTATCGACATCCGATCCTAACTATGGCTACACCTTC	CASSLSTSDPNYGYTF
-	TRBV2	TRBJ1-3	TRBD1	TGTGCCACCCGGGACAGGGGCTCTGGAAACACCATATATTTT	CATRDRGSGNTIYF
-	TRBV3-1/TRBV3-2	TRBJ2-3	-	TGTGCCAGCAGCCAAGATTTAGGGTCCGTATGGCGGGATGGGGGAGATACGCAGTATTTT	CASSQDLGSVWRDGGDTQYF
-	TRBV21-1	TRBJ1-6	-	TGTGCCAGCAGCAATAAACCGGGATGTAATTCACCCCTCCACTTT	CASSNKPGCNSPLHF
-	TRBV19	TRBJ2-6	-	TGTGCCAGTAGTATAGGGGCCTGGCCTGGGGCCAACGTCCTGACTTTC	CASSIGAWPGANVLTF
-	TRBV5-1	TRBJ1-4	TRBD1	TGCGCCAGCACCCTGCAGGGGGGCAGGGGGGAAAAACTGTTTTTT	CASTLQGGRGEKLFF
-	TRBV29-1	TRBJ2-1	TRBD1	TGCAGCGTTCTGACAGGGAGTGAGCAGTTCTTC	CSVLTGSEQFF
-	TRBV2	TRBJ2-4	TRBD1	TGTGCCAGCGATCTGACAGGGTCGGTTCAGTACTTC	CASDLTGSVQYF
-	TRBV4-2	TRBJ1-2	TRBD1	TGTGCCAGCAGCCAAGGGGCAGGGGGCCGTGGCTACACCTTC	CASSQGAGGRGYTF
once	TRBV4-3	TRBJ2-7	-	TGCGCCAGCAGCTCTTCCCTGGGCAGCTCCTACGAGCAGTACTTC	CASSSSLGSSYEQYF
-	TRBV24-1	TRBJ1-2	-	TGTGCCACCAGTGACCCCAACAGGGCGCGGGACTATGGCTACACCTTC	CATSDPNRARDYGYTF
-	TRBV28	TRBJ1-2	TRBD1	TGTGCCAGCAGTTTACCTGATCCGCGCAGGGGGCGTCCGAACTATGGCTACACCTTC	CASSLPDPRRGRPNYGYTF
once	TRBV6-1	TRBJ2-3	TRBD2	TGTGCCAGCAGTGCCCCTAGCGGGAGGCCCGTGGGTACGCAGTATTTT	CASSAPSGRPVGTQYF
-	TRBV27	TRBJ2-7	-	TGTGCCAGCAGTTTATCATTCTTTGTTGATAGCTCCTACGAGCAGTACTTC	CASSLSFFVDSSYEQYF
-	TRBV13	TRBJ1-6	-	TGTGCCAGCAGCTCGGAGCTGCCCCTCCACTTT	CASSSELPLHF
-	TRBV27	TRBJ1-2	-	TGTGCCAGCAGTTTAGTGGCAGGGTTCCATGGCTACACCTTC	CASSLVAGFHGYTF
-	TRBV6-5	TRBJ2-2	TRBD1	TGTGCCAGCAGTTCGACAGGGTCCGGGGAGCTGTTTTTT	CASSSTGSGELFF
-	TRBV5-5	TRBJ1-2	TRBD1	TGTGCCAGCAGCCGGGGGGACAGGGAGACGTTGTACTATGGCTACACCTTC	CASSRGDRETLYYGYTF
-	TRBV4-3	TRBJ2-6	-	TGCGCCAGCAGCCCTCAAGGGGGATCTGGGGCCAACGTCCTGACTTTC	CASSPQGGSGANVLTF